This TCR beta chain appears in the sequencing data of a study of blood T cells in healthy people across ages. With a J-beta primer mix and a sample-barcoded 5' primer, a second PCR ran about 6 to 11 cycles. With 12 random nucleotides, a template-switch adaptor tagged each individual cDNA molecule. MiXCR was run by TCRdb on the 5' RACE reads, yielding one entry per CDR3 protein. The sample lists around 2 million distinct CDR3 sequences; roughly 43% were seen once. This clonotype was observed a few times. The antigen is not known. Study results and caveats: Samples with more naive T cells showed higher observed beta diversity. Roughly linearly, TCR beta diversity per million T cells fell as age increased.

Approximately 10 milliliters of peripheral blood were drawn from each donor into EDTA-treated tubes. CDR3 length: 12 amino acids. V lost 4 bases, J lost 1 base, and 5 bases lay in between. In germline, CDR1 is ENHRY, CDR2 SYGVKD. The V and J genes are TRBV10-3 and TRBJ2-7; D might be TRBD1 or TRBD2, each matching 5 bases. Sample: blood. This receptor was taken from a human donor in good health. As DNA, the CDR3 is TGTGCCATCAGTGGGGGGTCCTACGAGCAGTACTTC. This encodes CAISGGSYEQYF.